This T cell receptor (beta chain) originates from a study of control samples from healthy donors and cancer patients. Generated by immunoSEQ multiplex PCR, the TCRdb table keeps only in-frame clones and is missing some. The sample holds over 100,000 clones, approximately 92% seen once. CDR1 is LGHNT and CDR2 is FRNRAP in the germline V gene. This CDR3 comprises 12 residues. Trimming took off 6 bases at V and 6 bases at J, with 9 bases between the two ends. The TCR was taken from a man aged 40-50 years in good health. The rearrangement links TRBV12-5 to TRBJ2-1; D ambiguous. What was sequenced was blood. The CDR3 DNA reads TGTGCTAGTGGCGCCACCTCCAATGAGCAGTTCTTC. Protein product: CASGATSNEQFF.